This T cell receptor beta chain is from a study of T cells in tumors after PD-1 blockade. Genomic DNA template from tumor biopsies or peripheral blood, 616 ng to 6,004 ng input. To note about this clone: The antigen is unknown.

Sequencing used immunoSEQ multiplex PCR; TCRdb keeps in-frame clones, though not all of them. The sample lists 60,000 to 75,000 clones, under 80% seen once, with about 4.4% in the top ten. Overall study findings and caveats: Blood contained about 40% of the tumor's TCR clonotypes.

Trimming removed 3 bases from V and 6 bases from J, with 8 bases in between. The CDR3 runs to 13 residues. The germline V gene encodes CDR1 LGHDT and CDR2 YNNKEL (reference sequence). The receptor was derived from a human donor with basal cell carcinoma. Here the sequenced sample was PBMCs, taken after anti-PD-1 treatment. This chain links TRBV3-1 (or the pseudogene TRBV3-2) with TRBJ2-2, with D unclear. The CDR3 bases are TGTGCCAGCAGCCAGGTACCTTCCGGGGAGCTGTTTTTT. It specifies CASSQVPSGELFF.